The rows below give T cell receptor beta chains drawn from one sample of a study of cytomegalovirus exposure and HLA in healthy donors. The protocol was immunoSEQ multiplex PCR, while the TCRdb copy is restricted to in-frame clones and leaves out a portion. The sample lists 110,000 or so clones, 60% to 80% occurring once. Sequenced: PBMCs. These receptors came from a man aged 25 to 45 in good health and CMV-seronegative. CDR3s include the opening cysteine and the closing phenylalanine or tryptophan. A D gene is named only where the DNA matches it firmly. Only some rows state a clone size, as once, few, many or a class for expanded clones.

j_gene | v_gene | abundance | d_gene | CDR3nt | CDR3aa
TRBJ1-4 | TRBV27 | NA | NA | TGTGCCAGCAGTTTTGACAGGACAGCGGAAAAACTGTTTTTT | CASSFDRTAEKLFF
TRBJ1-4 | TRBV6-1 | NA | NA | TGTGCCAGCAGCGAGCCGGGACACAGAGATGAAAAACTGTTTTTT | CASSEPGHRDEKLFF
TRBJ2-7 | TRBV11-3 | NA | TRBD1 | TGTGCCAGCAGCTTGAAGGGACAGGGGACTATGAAGGAGCAGTACTTC | CASSLKGQGTMKEQYF
TRBJ1-2 | TRBV28 | once | NA | TGTGCCAGCAGTTTTGGCCTGACAGGTCCTAACTATGGCTACACCTTC | CASSFGLTGPNYGYTF
TRBJ2-1 | TRBV9 | NA | TRBD2 | TGTGCCAGCAGCGAGCTAGCGGACTCCTACAATGAGCAGTTCTTC | CASSELADSYNEQFF
TRBJ1-3 | TRBV4-2 | NA | TRBD1 | TGTGCCAGCAGCCTCCGGACAGGAATCATACTCCGCTCTGGAAACACCATATATTTT | CASSLRTGIILRSGNTIYF
TRBJ2-7 | TRBV9 | NA | TRBD2 | TGTGCCAGCAGCGTAGACGGGGGGGACTACGAGCAGTACTTC | CASSVDGGDYEQYF
TRBJ1-1 | TRBV7-9 | NA | NA | TGTGCCAGCAGTTCTACAGTGAACACTGAAGCTTTCTTT | CASSSTVNTEAFF
TRBJ2-1 | TRBV30 | few | NA | TGTGCCTGGAACGACTATCCCTCCTACAATGAGCAGTTCTTC | CAWNDYPSYNEQFF
TRBJ1-3 | TRBV9 | NA | TRBD1 | TGTGCCAGCAGCGCCTATTGGACAGGGAACGGAAACACCATATATTTT | CASSAYWTGNGNTIYF
TRBJ2-6 | TRBV27 | NA | NA | TGTGCCAGCAGACAGAGCTCTGGGGCCAACGTCCTGACTTTC | CASRQSSGANVLTF
TRBJ2-7 | TRBV19 | NA | TRBD2 | TGTGCCAGTAGTCTGGGACTAGCGGGAGGGGACTACGAGCAGTACTTC | CASSLGLAGGDYEQYF
TRBJ1-1 | TRBV9 | NA | NA | TGTGCCAGCAGCGTAGGTGAGGCCGAATTCGCTGAAGCTTTCTTT | CASSVGEAEFAEAFF
TRBJ1-1 | TRBV21-1 | NA | NA | TGTGCCAGCAGCAAAGGAGGGCTCATGAACACTGAAGCTTTCTTT | CASSKGGLMNTEAFF
TRBJ2-3 | TRBV27 | few | NA | TGTGCCAGCAATCTACAGGGTAGCACAGATACGCAGTATTTT | CASNLQGSTDTQYF
TRBJ2-6 | TRBV28 | NA | NA | TGTGCCAGCAGGGACTCGGACAGAACTGGGGCCAACGTCCTGACTTTC | CASRDSDRTGANVLTF
TRBJ1-5 | TRBV15 | NA | NA | TGTGCCACCAGCAGAGATGGGGGCAGGCGACGCAATCAGCCCCAGCATTTT | CATSRDGGRRRNQPQHF
TRBJ2-1 | TRBV9 | NA | TRBD2 | TGTGCCAGCAGCCTAACACAGCGGGAGGGGAACTACAATGAGCAGTTCTTC | CASSLTQREGNYNEQFF
TRBJ2-7 | TRBV27 | NA | NA | TGTGCCAGCAGTTTACACAGGGAAAACGAGCAGTACTTC | CASSLHRENEQYF
TRBJ2-7 | TRBV2 | NA | TRBD2 | TGTGCCAGCTCTAGCGGATCCTACGAGCAGTACTTC | CASSSGSYEQYF
TRBJ1-4 | TRBV28 | NA | TRBD1 | TGTGCCAGCGGACAGGGATCTGCAACTAATGAAAAACTGTTTTTT | CASGQGSATNEKLFF
TRBJ1-2 | TRBV14 | NA | TRBD1 | TGTGCCAGCAGCCAAGATTGGGCAGGGGGTGATGGCTACACCTTC | CASSQDWAGGDGYTF
TRBJ2-7 | TRBV25-1 | few | TRBD1 | TGTGCCAGCAGTGACCCCCCCCGGGACAGGGGGTACGAGCAGTACTTC | CASSDPPRDRGYEQYF
TRBJ1-4 | TRBV28 | NA | NA | TGTGCCAGCCGCCCAGGAGGGAACACTAATGAAAAACTGTTTTTT | CASRPGGNTNEKLFF
TRBJ2-2 | TRBV18 | NA | NA | TGTGCCAGCTCACCACGTACAGGGCAGGGCACCGGGGAGCTGTTTTTT | CASSPRTGQGTGELFF
TRBJ1-5 | TRBV7-8 | NA | NA | TGTGCCAGCAGCGGTGACAGTCTCTTTAGCAATCAGCCCCAGCATTTT | CASSGDSLFSNQPQHF
TRBJ2-1 | TRBV6-8 | few | TRBD2 | TGTGCCAGCAGTTACGTCAGCGGGAGCTACAATGAGCAGTTCTTC | CASSYVSGSYNEQFF
TRBJ1-6 | TRBV27 | NA | NA | TGTGCCAGCAGTTCCCTAGGCGCCGGATATAATTCACCCCTCCACTTT | CASSSLGAGYNSPLHF
TRBJ2-7 | TRBV20-1 | NA | NA | TGCAGTGCCGAGGATCTGGAGCAGTACTTC | CSAEDLEQYF
TRBJ1-5 | TRBV19 | NA | TRBD1 | TGTGCCAGTACCCCCTCGGGACAGGGGTTGAGCAATCAGCCCCAGCATTTT | CASTPSGQGLSNQPQHF
TRBJ2-2 | TRBV5-4 | NA | TRBD2 | TGTGCCAGCAGCTTGGGGACGGGAGGCCCGAACACCGGGGAGCTGTTTTTT | CASSLGTGGPNTGELFF
TRBJ2-3 | TRBV4-1 | few | NA | TGCGCCAGCAGATCAGGGGGACTGGCGGGCGTCACAGATACGCAGTATTTT | CASRSGGLAGVTDTQYF
TRBJ1-2 | TRBV9 | NA | NA | TGTGCCAGCAGCTTAGACCGACTCAACTACGGCTACACCTTC | CASSLDRLNYGYTF
TRBJ2-7 | TRBV9 | NA | NA | TGTGCCAGCAGCGTCCACAGCTCCCACTCCTACGAGCAGTACTTC | CASSVHSSHSYEQYF
TRBJ2-7 | TRBV7-2 | NA | TRBD2 | TGTGCCAGCAGCTTAACGTCTCTACTAGCGGGAGGGACCTACGAGCAGTACTTC | CASSLTSLLAGGTYEQYF
TRBJ2-1 | TRBV6-6 | NA | TRBD2 | TGTGCCAGCAGATATATGAGGACTAGTCGGGCGCAGTTCTTC | CASRYMRTSRAQFF
TRBJ2-7 | TRBV27 | NA | NA | TGTGCCAGCAGTATCCAACAGGGTACCTACGAGCAGTACTTC | CASSIQQGTYEQYF
TRBJ2-2 | TRBV11-1 | NA | TRBD1 | TGTGCCAGCAGCCTACAGGGGGGATCCGGGGAGCTGTTTTTT | CASSLQGGSGELFF
TRBJ2-7 | TRBV18 | NA | TRBD1 | TGTGCCAGCTCTCCCGGGACAGGGGTGTCCTACGAGCAGTACTTC | CASSPGTGVSYEQYF
TRBJ1-1 | TRBV6-5 | NA | TRBD1 | TGTGCCAGCAGTTTCAGTTCGGACAGGGCGAACACTGAAGCTTTCTTT | CASSFSSDRANTEAFF
TRBJ2-1 | TRBV7-3 | NA | NA | TGTGCCAGCAGCTTAATTAGGACAGTCCTCAATGAGCAGTTCTTC | CASSLIRTVLNEQFF
TRBJ1-5 | TRBV6-1 | NA | NA | TGTGCCAGCAGTTCCGCTAGAGGGGGACCTCAGCCCCAGCATTTT | CASSSARGGPQPQHF
TRBJ2-2 | TRBV25-1 | NA | TRBD1 | TGTGCCAGCAGTGAATTGGGACAGGGAGGTGGGGAGCTGTTTTTT | CASSELGQGGGELFF
TRBJ1-1 | TRBV21-1 | NA | NA | TGTGCCAGCAGCAAACCGCGACAGGGTATGAACACTGAAGCTTTCTTT | CASSKPRQGMNTEAFF
TRBJ2-1 | TRBV7-8 | NA | TRBD1 | TGTGCCAGCAGCTTAGGAGGGAAGGGGGCCGGTGAGCAGTTCTTC | CASSLGGKGAGEQFF
TRBJ2-1 | TRBV4-1 | few | TRBD2 | TGCGCCAGCAGCGTGTCGTTCGGACTAGCGGGAGGGAATGAGCAGTTCTTC | CASSVSFGLAGGNEQFF
TRBJ2-7 | TRBV14 | NA | TRBD1 | TGTGCCAGCAGCCAAGAAGGTGGGACAGGCCGCTACGAGCAGTACTTC | CASSQEGGTGRYEQYF
TRBJ2-7 | TRBV2 | NA | TRBD2 | TGTGCCAGCAGATTTAGCGGGAGTAACCACGAGCAGTACTTC | CASRFSGSNHEQYF